This T cell receptor (beta chain) was sequenced in a study of beta chain features in type 1 diabetes. Study observations and caveats: Researchers cautioned that cDNA sequencing could over-represent cells with high TCR expression.

Without exception, sorted populations had purity beyond 98%. Expressed TCRB transcripts were sequenced because the isolated RNA had all been reverse transcribed beforehand. Only in-frame clones appear in the TCRdb table, and some are missing; sequencing was by immunoSEQ multiplex PCR. The table lists under 950,000 clones, under 20% of them singletons, with about 0.02% in the top ten. The CDR3 consists of 15 residues. Germline V CDR1 and CDR2: MNHEY, SVGAGI. After removal of 6 bases from V and 4 bases from J, the junction contained 12 bases not matched to a gene. As regards this clone: No antigen is known for it.

J is TRBJ2-7 and V is TRBV6-5; 7 bases match TRBD2. Sequences were obtained from naive CD4+ T cells from blood. The clonotype was recovered from a woman between 18 and 29 years old in good health. CDR3 sequence (DNA): TGTGCCAGCAGAAGGAGCGGGACCATGGGATACGAGCAGTACTTC. Encoded protein: CASRRSGTMGYEQYF.